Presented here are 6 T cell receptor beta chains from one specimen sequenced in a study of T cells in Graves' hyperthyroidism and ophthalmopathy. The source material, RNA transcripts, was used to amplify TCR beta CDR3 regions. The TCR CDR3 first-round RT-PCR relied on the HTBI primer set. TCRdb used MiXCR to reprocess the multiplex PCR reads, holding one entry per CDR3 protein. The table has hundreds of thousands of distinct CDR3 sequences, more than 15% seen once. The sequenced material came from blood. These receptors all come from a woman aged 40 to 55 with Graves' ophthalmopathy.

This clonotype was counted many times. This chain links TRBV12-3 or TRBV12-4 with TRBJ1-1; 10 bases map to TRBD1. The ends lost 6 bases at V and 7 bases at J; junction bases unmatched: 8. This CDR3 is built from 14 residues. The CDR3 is CASSKYGQGGEAFF. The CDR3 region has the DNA TGTGCCAGCAGCAAATATGGACAGGGGGGTGAAGCTTTCTTT.

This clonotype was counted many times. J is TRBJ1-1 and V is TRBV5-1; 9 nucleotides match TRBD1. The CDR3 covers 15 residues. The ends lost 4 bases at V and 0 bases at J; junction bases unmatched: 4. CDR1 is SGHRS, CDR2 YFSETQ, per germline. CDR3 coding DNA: TGCGCCAGCAGCAACGGACAGGGGCTGAACACTGAAGCTTTCTTT. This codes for CASSNGQGLNTEAFF.

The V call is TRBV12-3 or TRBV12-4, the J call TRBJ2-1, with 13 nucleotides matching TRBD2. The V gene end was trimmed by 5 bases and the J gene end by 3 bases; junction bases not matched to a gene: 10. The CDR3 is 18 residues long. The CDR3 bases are TGTGCCAGCAGTCCGGGTGGACTAGCGGGGGCCATCTACAATGAGCAGTTCTTC. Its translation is CASSPGGLAGAIYNEQFF.

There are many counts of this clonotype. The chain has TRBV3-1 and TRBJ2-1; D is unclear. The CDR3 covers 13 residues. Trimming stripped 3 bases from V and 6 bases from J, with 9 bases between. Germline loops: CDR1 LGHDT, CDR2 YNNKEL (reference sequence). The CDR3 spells CASSQDLFNEQFF. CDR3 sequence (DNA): TGTGCCAGCAGCCAGGACCTCTTCAATGAGCAGTTCTTC.

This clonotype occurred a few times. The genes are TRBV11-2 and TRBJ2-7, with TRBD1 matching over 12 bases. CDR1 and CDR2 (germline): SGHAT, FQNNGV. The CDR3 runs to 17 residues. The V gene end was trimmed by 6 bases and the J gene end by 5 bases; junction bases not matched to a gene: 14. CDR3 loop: CASRFRDRGLFFHEQYF. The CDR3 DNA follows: TGTGCCAGCAGGTTCCGGGACAGGGGGCTCTTCTTCCACGAGCAGTACTTC. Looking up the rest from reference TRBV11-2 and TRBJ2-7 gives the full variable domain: EAGVAQSPRYKIIEKRQSVAFWCNPISGHATLYWYQQILGQGPKLLIQFQNNGVVDDSQLPKDRFSAERLKGVDSTLKIQPAKLEDSAVYLCASRFRDRGLFFHEQYFGPGTRLTVT.

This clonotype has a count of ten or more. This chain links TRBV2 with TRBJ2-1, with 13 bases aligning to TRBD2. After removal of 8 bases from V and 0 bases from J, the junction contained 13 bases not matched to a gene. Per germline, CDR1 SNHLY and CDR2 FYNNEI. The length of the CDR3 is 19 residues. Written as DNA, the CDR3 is TGTGCCAGCCGGAGGGCCGGGACTAGCGGGATAAGCTCCTACAATGAGCAGTTCTTC. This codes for CASRRAGTSGISSYNEQFF.